Shown below are 26 T cell receptor beta chains from a single sample sequenced in a study of T cells in Graves' hyperthyroidism and ophthalmopathy. Amplified TCR beta CDR3 regions derived from RNA transcripts. Carried out on the TCR CDR3, a first-round RT-PCR used the HTBI primer set. MiXCR was run by TCRdb on the multiplex PCR reads, yielding one entry per CDR3 protein. Among approximately 200,000 distinct CDR3 sequences listed, around 17% were seen once. The specimen was blood. The receptors were gathered from a man aged 35 to 55 with Graves' hyperthyroidism.

In its sample, this clonotype was seen many times. The rearrangement links TRBV6-1 to TRBJ2-2; D tentatively reads TRBD1 or TRBD2 (6 bases each). Germline V lookup: CDR1 MNHNS, CDR2 SASEGT. V was trimmed by 5 bases and J by 7 bases, leaving 20 bases between them. The CDR3 spans 16 residues. The CDR3 spells CASSYGGLHSGGELFF. The CDR3, as DNA: TGTGCCAGCAGTTATGGGGGGCTCCACTCTGGCGGGGAGCTGTTTTTT.

This clonotype was picked up many times. This chain joins TRBV2 and TRBJ2-5; no firm D call. Germline assignment: CDR1 SNHLY and CDR2 FYNNEI. CDR3 length: 13 residues. Trimming shortened V by 8 bases and J by 2 bases, and 12 bases separated the two germline ends. CDR3 amino acids: CASHWKLQETQYF. The CDR3 DNA sequence: TGTGCCAGCCATTGGAAGCTTCAAGAGACCCAGTACTTC.

V gene TRBV7-2 combines with J gene TRBJ1-1; no reliable D call. Trimming removed 5 bases from V and 4 bases from J, with 11 bases in between. CDR3 size: 13 residues. Germline V gene lookup returns CDR1 SGHTA and CDR2 FQGNSA. The CDR3 nucleotides read TGTGCCAGCAGCCATTACTCCCTCACTGAAGCTTTCTTT. This sequence encodes CASSHYSLTEAFF.

This sequence joins TRBV5-5 and TRBJ2-1; 10 bases line up with TRBD2. There are 19 residues in the CDR3. Germline CDR1 is SGHKS and CDR2 is YYEKEE (reference sequence). Trimming took 0 bases from V and 8 from J; bases not matched to a gene: 17. The CDR3 DNA follows: TGTGCCAGCAGCTTGGCGTTGTCAACAACTAGCGGGGCTCCCCATGAGCAGTTCTTC. Translating gives CASSLALSTTSGAPHEQFF.

In this sample, this clonotype turned up many times. The chain couples TRBV27 to TRBJ1-6; a possible D gene is TRBD1 (6 bases). The CDR3 has 13 residues. Trimming stripped 7 bases from V and 8 bases from J, with 12 bases between. CDR1 is MNHEY and CDR2 is SMNVEV in the germline V gene (reference sequence). This chain's CDR3 is CASTTGMDSPLHF. CDR3 nucleotides: TGTGCCAGCACCACAGGGATGGATTCACCCCTCCACTTT.

This chain connects TRBV24-1 to TRBJ2-2; D is uncertain. V lost 2 bases and J lost 1, with 10 bases in between. The CDR3 runs 16 residues. Germline lookup yields CDR1 KGHDR and CDR2 SFDVKD. The CDR3 sequence: CATSDSGNQNTGELFF. DNA for the CDR3: TGTGCCACCAGTGATTCCGGAAATCAGAACACCGGGGAGCTGTTTTTT.

This clonotype was detected ten times or more. This chain links TRBV20-1 with TRBJ1-1, with 9 bases matching TRBD1. The CDR3 is 13 residues long. Germline V lookup: CDR1 DFQATT, CDR2 SNEGSKA (reference sequence). The trim removed 5 bases at V and 1 base at J, leaving 2 bases unmatched. CDR3 sequence (DNA): TGCAGTGCTCCGGACAGGGGGAACACTGAAGCTTTCTTT. It specifies CSAPDRGNTEAFF.

The rearrangement joins TRBV5-1 to TRBJ1-2; weak D call: TRBD1 (6 bases). The germline V and J ends were trimmed by 0 bases and 6 bases, with 24 bases remaining between them. Per germline, CDR1 SGHRS and CDR2 YFSETQ. The CDR3 extends over 18 amino acids. Here the CDR3 DNA reads TGCGCCAGCAGCTTGGACAGGGACCCCCTGAAGACTTTACATGGCTACACCTTC. Translation gives CASSLDRDPLKTLHGYTF.

The table lists this clonotype with many counts. CDR3: CSARGPGLAGTGELFF. For the CDR3, the DNA is TGCAGTGCTAGAGGCCCGGGACTAGCGGGGACCGGGGAGCTGTTTTTT. V usage is TRBV20-1 and J usage is TRBJ2-2; 13 positions match TRBD2. Germline values: CDR1 DFQATT, CDR2 SNEGSKA (reference sequence). V shed 1 base, J shed 5 bases, and the junction held 4 bases outside the gene matches. This CDR3 is built from 16 residues.

The sample holds a few counts of this clonotype. The chain employs TRBV6-1 and TRBJ1-1; perhaps TRBD1 as D (5 bases). Germline V gene data show CDR1 as MNHNS and CDR2 as SASEGT. V shed 8 bases and J shed 8 bases, with 15 bases lying between them. CDR3 length: 12 amino acids. The CDR3 sequence is CASRTGGSEAFF. As DNA, the CDR3 is TGTGCCAGCCGAACTGGGGGATCCGAAGCTTTCTTT.

This clonotype occurred a few times. The DNA of the CDR3 is TGTGCCAGCAGTCTTCTAGCGGGGGGGCGAAGTGAGCAGTTCTTC. Amino acid sequence: CASSLLAGGRSEQFF. The V call is TRBV6-1, the J call TRBJ2-1, with TRBD2 identical over 12 bases. The CDR3 has 15 residues. V trimming: 5 bases; J trimming: 9 bases; junction bases outside the gene matches: 8. Germline V lookup: CDR1 MNHNS, CDR2 SASEGT.

The chain combines TRBV27 with TRBJ2-7; maybe TRBD2 (5 bases). With 2 bases removed from V and 5 bases from J, the gap between germline ends came to 7 bases. The CDR3 has 12 amino acids. Germline V CDR1 and CDR2: MNHEY, SMNVEV (reference sequence). The CDR3: CASSLSGHEQYF. The CDR3 DNA sequence: TGTGCCAGCAGTTTAAGCGGCCACGAGCAGTACTTC.

This clonotype was recorded at least ten times. The V and J genes are TRBV7-3 and TRBJ2-2; D remains ambiguous. Germline CDR1 is SGHTA and CDR2 is FQGTGA. The CDR3 consists of 14 residues. V was cut by 2 bases and J by 3 bases, with 7 bases left in between. The CDR3 DNA is TGTGCCAGCAGCTTAGCTTCGGACACCGGGGAGCTGTTTTTT. Protein sequence: CASSLASDTGELFF.

This clonotype appeared many times. V gene TRBV27 combines with J gene TRBJ2-1; 8 bases align to TRBD2. Trimming cost V 6 bases and J 9 bases; bases outside gene matches: 13. Germline values: CDR1 MNHEY, CDR2 SMNVEV (reference sequence). This CDR3 is 15 amino acids long. The CDR3: CASSLGLEGMGEQFF. The CDR3 nucleotides are TGTGCCAGCAGCTTGGGACTAGAGGGGATGGGTGAGCAGTTCTTC.

This clonotype was recorded a few times. The J gene is TRBJ2-2, the V gene TRBV6-1; D is uncertain. V dropped 7 bases and J dropped 6 bases, with 9 bases sitting between them. This CDR3 spans 12 amino acids. Germline V CDR1 and CDR2: MNHNS, SASEGT. The CDR3: CASNRVAGELFF. CDR3 coding DNA: TGTGCCAGCAATAGGGTTGCCGGGGAGCTGTTTTTT.

A remark on this clonotype: This sequence may be a read error, since a much larger clone differs from it by one base. CDR3 nucleotide sequence: TGTGTCAGCAGCGGACACCGGGACAGCTATGGCTACACCTTC. Translation: CVSSGHRDSYGYTF. V and J are TRBV9 and TRBJ1-2, with 7 bases aligning to TRBD1. The CDR3 spans 14 residues. Germline V gene sequence: CDR1 SGDLS, CDR2 YYNGEE.

This clonotype came up many times. The chain combines TRBV18 with TRBJ2-7; 11 bases agree with TRBD1. Germline CDR1 reads KGHSH; CDR2 reads LQKENI. V lost 6 bases to trimming and J lost 3 bases; unmatched junction nucleotides: 10. The CDR3 totals 16 residues. The CDR3 reads CASSELPGTGGYEQYF. Here the CDR3 DNA reads TGTGCCAGCTCGGAATTACCCGGGACAGGGGGCTACGAGCAGTACTTC.

Turning to this clonotype: This could be a read error, since a much larger clone is one nucleotide away. V usage is TRBV5-1 and J usage is TRBJ2-7; 8 nucleotides line up with TRBD1. V was clipped by 4 bases and J by 7 bases; unmatched bases: 10. CDR3 length: 14 residues. Germline CDR1 is SGHRS and CDR2 is YFSETQ. CDR3 DNA: TGCGCCAGCAGCCAGGGGACAGGTGATATGGAGCAGTACTTC. Its translation: CASSQGTGDMEQYF.

This clonotype was counted a few times. The V and J genes are TRBV6-2 or TRBV6-3 and TRBJ1-5; TRBD1 might be the D (6 bases). V shed 2 bases and J shed 7 bases, with 12 bases lying between them. Per germline, CDR1 MNHEY and CDR2 SVGEGT. The CDR3 contains 14 residues. The CDR3 spells CASSYLTGRQPQHF. CDR3 coding DNA: TGTGCCAGCAGTTACCTTACAGGGAGGCAGCCCCAGCATTTT.

This clonotype was counted ten times or more. The chain combines TRBV5-1 with TRBJ1-2, with D unresolved. The length of the CDR3 is 14 residues. The V gene lost 0 bases and the J gene lost 4 bases, with 10 bases spanning the gap. Germline V gives CDR1 SGHRS, CDR2 YFSETQ. The CDR3 DNA is TGCGCCAGCAGCTTGGGTACCGAAGGCTATGGCTACACCTTC. This gives the protein CASSLGTEGYGYTF.

This clonotype was detected ten times or more. This chain uses TRBV5-1 with TRBJ2-3, with 10 bases identical to TRBD1. Germline V gives CDR1 SGHRS, CDR2 YFSETQ. V was pared by 4 bases and J by 5 bases, with 10 bases of the junction left unmatched. The CDR3 is made up of 16 amino acids. CDR3 bases: TGCGCCAGCAGCCGGACTGTGACAGGGGGCGAAGATACGCAGTATTTT. This gives the protein CASSRTVTGGEDTQYF.

The V and J genes are TRBV7-9 and TRBJ2-1; D unresolved. CDR1 is SEHNR and CDR2 is FQNEAQ in the germline V gene (reference sequence). V lost 6 bases, J lost 8 bases, and 11 bases lay in between. This CDR3 has 12 residues. The CDR3 coding sequence is TGTGCCAGCAGTTATCCCAAAGATGAGCAGTTCTTC. Protein sequence: CASSYPKDEQFF. The full variable domain, its missing parts supplied by reference TRBV7-9 and TRBJ2-1, is DTGVSQNPRHKITKRGQNVTFRCDPISEHNRLYWYRQTLGQGPEFLTYFQNEAQLEKSRLLSDRFSAERPKGSFSTLEIQRTEQGDSAMYLCASSYPKDEQFFGPGTRLTVL.

In this sample, this clonotype turned up many times. This chain uses TRBV7-6 with TRBJ2-1, with TRBD1 identical over 8 bases. Germline CDR1 SGHVS, CDR2 FNYEAQ. V lost 1 base to trimming and J lost 0 bases; unmatched junction nucleotides: 11. The CDR3 runs 19 residues. DNA for the CDR3: TGTGCCAGCAGCTTAGACATTACCCGGGACAGGAGCTCCTACAATGAGCAGTTCTTC. This translates into CASSLDITRDRSSYNEQFF. The variable domain in full, with the rest retrieved from reference TRBV7-6 and TRBJ2-1, is GAGVSQSPRYKVTKRGQDVALRCDPISGHVSLYWYRQALGQGPEFLTYFNYEAQQDKSGLPNDRFSAERPEGSISTLTIQRTEQRDSAMYRCASSLDITRDRSSYNEQFFGPGTRLTVL.

The chain recombines TRBV2 with TRBJ2-2; tentative D call: TRBD2 (6 bases). Germline V gene sequence: CDR1 SNHLY, CDR2 FYNNEI. The CDR3 is made up of 14 amino acids. V lost 4 bases and J lost 0, with 6 bases in between. The CDR3 protein is CASSGTTNTGELFF. In DNA, the CDR3 is TGTGCCAGCAGTGGGACTACGAACACCGGGGAGCTGTTTTTT.

Comment on this clonotype: Germline is not matched at one junction end, which may reflect a read error. This rearrangement joins TRBV5-1 to TRBJ2-2; 7 bases are shared with TRBD2. This CDR3 is built from 16 residues. Germline V gene sequence: CDR1 SGHRS, CDR2 YFSETQ. The CDR3 bases are TGCGCCAGCAGCTCCCGGGGGACTACCTACACCGGGGAGCCGTTTTTT. It codes for CASSSRGTTYTGEPFF.

This clonotype came up many times. CDR3 amino acids: CASSLQRSYNSPLHF. The CDR3 DNA reads as TGTGCCAGCAGTTTACAGCGCTCCTATAATTCACCCCTCCACTTT. The chain employs TRBV28 and TRBJ1-6; no clear D gene. Germline CDR1 MDHEN, CDR2 SYDVKM. The V end lost 2 bases, the J end lost 0 bases, and 5 bases lay between the germline ends. CDR3 length: 15 residues. The whole variable domain, filled in from reference TRBV28 and TRBJ1-6, reads DVKVTQSSRYLVKRTGEKVFLECVQDMDHENMFWYRQDPGLGLRLIYFSYDVKMKEKGDIPEGYSVSREKKERFSLILESASTNQTSMYLCASSLQRSYNSPLHFGNGTRLTVT.